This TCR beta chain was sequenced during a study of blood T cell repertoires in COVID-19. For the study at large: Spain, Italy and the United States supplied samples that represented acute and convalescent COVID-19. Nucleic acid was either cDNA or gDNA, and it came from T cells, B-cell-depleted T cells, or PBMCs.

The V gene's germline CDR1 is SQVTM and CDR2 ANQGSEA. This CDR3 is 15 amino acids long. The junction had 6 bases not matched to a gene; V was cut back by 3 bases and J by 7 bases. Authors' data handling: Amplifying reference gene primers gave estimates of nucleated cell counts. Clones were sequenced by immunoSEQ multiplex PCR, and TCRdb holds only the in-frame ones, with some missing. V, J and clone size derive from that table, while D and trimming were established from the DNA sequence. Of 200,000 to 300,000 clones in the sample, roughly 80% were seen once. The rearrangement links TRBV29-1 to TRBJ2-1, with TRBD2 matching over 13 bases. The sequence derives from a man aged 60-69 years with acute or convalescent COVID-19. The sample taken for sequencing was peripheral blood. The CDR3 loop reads CSVERLAGGGNEQFF. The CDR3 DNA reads TGCAGCGTTGAGCGACTAGCGGGAGGAGGGAATGAGCAGTTCTTC.